A selection of T cell receptor beta chains follows, all from one sample in a study of technical replicates of blood from several donors. Assay used: immunoSEQ multiplex PCR; TCRdb lists only in-frame clones, some missing. In the table there are approximately 50,000 clones, roughly 94% of which are singletons. What was sequenced was T cells isolated from PBMCs. The receptors were sampled from a human donor in good health. The CDR3 runs from the conserved cysteine through the conserved F or W. The D gene is left open where the match is weak. Clone size appears in some rows only: once, few, many, or a class for an expanded clone.

v_call: TRBV5-1
clone_size: -
j_call: TRBJ1-1
d_call: -
cdr3_aa: CASSLGMNTEAFF
cdr3_nt: TGCGCCAGCAGCTTGGGTATGAACACTGAAGCTTTCTTT

v_call: TRBV7-9
clone_size: -
j_call: TRBJ1-3
d_call: -
cdr3_aa: CASSLWAGSGNTIYF
cdr3_nt: TGTGCCAGCAGCTTATGGGCAGGGTCGGGAAACACCATATATTTT

v_call: TRBV7-9
clone_size: -
j_call: TRBJ1-1
d_call: -
cdr3_aa: CASSPNDGQNTEAFF
cdr3_nt: TGTGCCAGCAGCCCAAACGACGGACAGAACACTGAAGCTTTCTTT

v_call: TRBV11-3
clone_size: once
j_call: TRBJ2-7
d_call: -
cdr3_aa: CASSLPWSPRGYHEQYF
cdr3_nt: TGTGCCAGCAGCTTACCGTGGTCTCCCCGGGGATACCACGAGCAGTACTTC

v_call: TRBV28
clone_size: -
j_call: TRBJ2-7
d_call: -
cdr3_aa: CASSLKRAYEQYF
cdr3_nt: TGTGCCAGCAGTTTAAAGCGGGCCTACGAGCAGTACTTC

v_call: TRBV16
clone_size: -
j_call: TRBJ2-3
d_call: TRBD2
cdr3_aa: CASSQSASGGDTQYF
cdr3_nt: TGTGCCAGCAGCCAATCGGCTAGCGGCGGGGATACGCAGTATTTT

v_call: TRBV9
clone_size: -
j_call: TRBJ2-1
d_call: TRBD2
cdr3_aa: CASSVGLAVDNEQFF
cdr3_nt: TGTGCCAGCAGCGTTGGGCTAGCGGTCGACAATGAGCAGTTCTTC

v_call: TRBV6-5
clone_size: -
j_call: TRBJ2-3
d_call: -
cdr3_aa: CASSSLSTDTQYF
cdr3_nt: TGTGCCAGCAGTTCACTGTCCACAGATACGCAGTATTTT

v_call: TRBV5-1
clone_size: -
j_call: TRBJ1-2
d_call: -
cdr3_aa: CASSLTANYGYTF
cdr3_nt: TGCGCCAGCAGCCTAACTGCTAACTATGGCTACACCTTC

v_call: TRBV7-2
clone_size: -
j_call: TRBJ1-1
d_call: TRBD1
cdr3_aa: CASSRGTGGPLNIFEAFF
cdr3_nt: TGTGCCAGCAGCAGAGGGACAGGGGGGCCTCTTAATATCTTTGAAGCTTTCTTT

v_call: TRBV5-1
clone_size: -
j_call: TRBJ1-1
d_call: -
cdr3_aa: CASSLMDRNTEAFF
cdr3_nt: TGCGCCAGCAGCTTGATGGACAGGAACACTGAAGCTTTCTTT

v_call: TRBV5-4
clone_size: -
j_call: TRBJ1-1
d_call: TRBD1
cdr3_aa: CASSPTGPNTEAFF
cdr3_nt: TGTGCCAGCAGCCCGACAGGGCCGAACACTGAAGCTTTCTTT

v_call: TRBV6-5
clone_size: -
j_call: TRBJ1-6
d_call: -
cdr3_aa: CASKQGSWFSSPLHF
cdr3_nt: TGTGCCAGCAAGCAGGGGAGCTGGTTCTCTTCACCCCTCCACTTT

v_call: TRBV9
clone_size: -
j_call: TRBJ2-5
d_call: -
cdr3_aa: CASSVDRDGTQYF
cdr3_nt: TGTGCCAGCAGCGTAGACAGGGACGGGACCCAGTACTTC

v_call: TRBV9
clone_size: -
j_call: TRBJ1-1
d_call: -
cdr3_aa: CASSGSGMNTEAFF
cdr3_nt: TGTGCCAGCAGCGGCTCAGGGATGAACACTGAAGCTTTCTTT

v_call: TRBV5-1
clone_size: once
j_call: TRBJ2-3
d_call: TRBD1
cdr3_aa: CASSLGTGETDTQYF
cdr3_nt: TGCGCCAGCAGCTTGGGGACAGGGGAGACAGATACGCAGTATTTT

v_call: TRBV7-6
clone_size: -
j_call: TRBJ1-3
d_call: -
cdr3_aa: CASSLSRGATGNTIYF
cdr3_nt: TGTGCCAGCAGCTTAAGCAGGGGAGCAACTGGAAACACCATATATTTT

v_call: TRBV18
clone_size: -
j_call: TRBJ2-7
d_call: TRBD1
cdr3_aa: CASSPPRDRDEQYF
cdr3_nt: TGTGCCAGCTCACCCCCGCGGGACAGGGACGAGCAGTACTTC

v_call: TRBV6-5
clone_size: -
j_call: TRBJ1-2
d_call: TRBD1
cdr3_aa: CASSYTGTGGRGYTF
cdr3_nt: TGTGCCAGCAGCTATACCGGGACAGGGGGTAGGGGCTACACCTTC

v_call: TRBV11-3
clone_size: -
j_call: TRBJ2-7
d_call: -
cdr3_aa: CASSLVRGLGEQYF
cdr3_nt: TGTGCCAGCAGCTTAGTTAGGGGTCTCGGCGAGCAGTACTTC

v_call: TRBV29-1
clone_size: -
j_call: TRBJ1-1
d_call: TRBD1
cdr3_aa: CSVEVAGGRNTEAFF
cdr3_nt: TGCAGCGTTGAAGTCGCAGGGGGTCGGAACACTGAAGCTTTCTTT

v_call: TRBV13
clone_size: -
j_call: TRBJ2-1
d_call: TRBD2
cdr3_aa: CASSLLGGSSYNEQFF
cdr3_nt: TGTGCCAGCAGCCTCCTCGGCGGGAGCTCCTACAATGAGCAGTTCTTC

v_call: TRBV10-3
clone_size: -
j_call: TRBJ2-7
d_call: -
cdr3_aa: CAISDSWRSGSYEQYF
cdr3_nt: TGTGCCATCAGTGACTCGTGGCGATCAGGCTCCTACGAGCAGTACTTC